One sample yielded the 15 T cell receptor beta chains listed below, sequenced in a study of a mutant IDH1 vaccine in newly diagnosed glioma. Noted time point: week 5, during vaccination. Every single dose of the vaccine, 300 ug of mutant IDH1 20-mer peptide, came with topical imiquimod. Some clones are missing from TCRdb's copy, which holds only in-frame ones; the method was immunoSEQ multiplex PCR. This sample has some 51,000 clones; roughly 78% occur once, and the top ten carry approximately 5.2%. What these receptors recognize is not known. This specimen was PBMCs, taken from a glioma patient whose treatment included an IDH1 peptide vaccine. These receptors were collected from a man aged 50 to 59 with glioma.

The rearrangement uses TRBV5-1 and TRBJ2-7; 7 bases fit TRBD1. The CDR3 totals 14 residues. The germline CDR1 and CDR2 sequences are SGHRS and YFSETQ. Losses at the gene ends were 0 bases for V and 6 bases for J; bases not matched to a gene: 6. The CDR3 nucleotides are TGCGCCAGCAGCTTGGGGAGACAGGGATTCGAGCAGTACTTC. Protein sequence: CASSLGRQGFEQYF.

J is TRBJ2-7 and V is TRBV29-1; 7 bases align to TRBD1. The CDR3 runs 14 residues. The V gene end was trimmed by 6 bases and the J gene end by 1 base; junction bases not matched to a gene: 9. CDR1 SQVTM and CDR2 ANQGSEA come from the germline V gene. The CDR3 loop reads CSVRLQGWSYEQYF. CDR3 nucleotide sequence: TGCAGCGTCCGCCTACAGGGGTGGTCCTACGAGCAGTACTTC.

This chain links TRBV7-6 with TRBJ1-1, with 12 bases aligning to TRBD1. The junction had 5 bases not matched to a gene; V was cut back by 5 bases and J by 7 bases. Germline assignment: CDR1 SGHVS and CDR2 FNYEAQ. The CDR3 length is 14 residues. The CDR3 DNA sequence: TGTGCCAGCAGCCGGGACAGGGGGCAAGGTGAAGCTTTCTTT. It specifies CASSRDRGQGEAFF.

The J gene is TRBJ1-6, the V gene TRBV27; D remains unclear. In germline, CDR1 is MNHEY, CDR2 SMNVEV (reference sequence). The CDR3 extends over 15 amino acids. Trimming pared 7 bases from V and 10 bases from J, leaving 20 bases between. CDR3 in amino acids: CASTWDDPGVSPLHF. CDR3 in DNA: TGTGCCAGCACCTGGGATGACCCCGGCGTATCACCCCTCCACTTT.

This clone was seen a few times. The chain is built from TRBV7-2 and TRBJ1-1, with D uncertain. V lost 2 bases to trimming and J lost 3 bases, with 7 bases between them. Per the germline V gene, CDR1 is SGHTA and CDR2 is FQGNSA. CDR3 length equals 13 residues. The CDR3 region is CASSLLRDTEAFF. Written as DNA, the CDR3 is TGTGCCAGCAGCTTATTGCGAGACACTGAAGCTTTCTTT.

This rearrangement joins TRBV20-1 to TRBJ1-6; unclear D gene. Per germline, CDR1 DFQATT and CDR2 SNEGSKA (reference sequence). This CDR3 is 11 amino acids long. Trimming took off 0 bases at V and 17 bases at J, with 11 bases between the two ends. The chain's CDR3 is CSARDISGIHF. CDR3 nucleotides: TGCAGTGCTAGAGATATCTCGGGGATCCACTTT.

The chain has TRBV9 and TRBJ2-1; D gene uncertain. The length of the CDR3 is 11 residues. CDR1 is SGDLS and CDR2 is YYNGEE in the germline V gene. Trimming removed 3 bases from V and 8 bases from J, with 6 bases in between. CDR3 loop: CASSAGDEQFF. The CDR3 nucleotides read TGTGCCAGCAGCGCTGGGGATGAGCAGTTCTTC.

The V gene is TRBV4-2, the J gene TRBJ2-7, with 8 nucleotides matching TRBD1. This CDR3 has 14 amino acids. Germline values: CDR1 LGHNA, CDR2 YNFKEQ. The V and J ends lost 1 base and 6 bases, in that order; junction bases with no gene match: 5. CDR3 region: CASSQVDRVGEQYF. The DNA of the CDR3 is TGTGCCAGCAGCCAAGTGGACAGGGTAGGCGAGCAGTACTTC.

This clone came up once. The chain employs TRBV5-6 and TRBJ1-3; D gene unclear. The germline gives CDR1 SGHDT, CDR2 YYEEEE. The CDR3 has 15 residues. Trimming removed 3 bases from V and 1 base from J, with 11 bases in between. This chain's CDR3 is CASSWGGVSGNTIYF. The CDR3 region has the DNA TGTGCCAGCAGCTGGGGTGGGGTTTCTGGAAACACCATATATTTT.

The chain carries TRBV5-6 and TRBJ1-1, with D unclear. The CDR3 covers 14 residues. Looked up from germline, CDR1 is SGHDT and CDR2 is YYEEEE. Trimming pared 0 bases from V and 0 bases from J, leaving 6 bases between. DNA of the CDR3: TGTGCCAGCAGCTTGGCAGTTCTGAACACTGAAGCTTTCTTT. Residues: CASSLAVLNTEAFF.

V gene TRBV28 combines with J gene TRBJ2-1; tentatively, D is TRBD1 or TRBD2 (5 bases each). The CDR3 length is 11 residues. Germline CDR1 reads MDHEN; CDR2 reads SYDVKM. Trimming cost V 10 bases and J 11 bases, with 15 bases left between them. Written as DNA, the CDR3 is TGTGCCACCATAGACACGGGACAGCAGTTCTTC. Its translation: CATIDTGQQFF.

This clone was recorded only once. The gene calls are TRBV30 and TRBJ2-7, with TRBD1 matching 8 bases. Germline V gives CDR1 GTSNPN, CDR2 SVGIG (reference sequence). The V and J ends lost 0 bases and 2 bases, in that order; junction bases with no gene match: 6. CDR3 length: 15 residues. The CDR3 region has the DNA TGTGCCTGGAGTGTACCGACAGGGGTACCCTACGAGCAGTACTTC. Translated: CAWSVPTGVPYEQYF.

This chain connects TRBV18 to TRBJ1-2, with D possibly matching TRBD1 (6 bases). Trimming pared 4 bases from V and 6 bases from J, leaving 21 bases between. From germline, CDR1 is KGHSH and CDR2 LQKENI. This CDR3 is built from 16 residues. The DNA for the CDR3 is TGTGCCAGCTCACAACAAACCTTCGGCAGGGGAGATGGCTACACCTTC. Protein: CASSQQTFGRGDGYTF.

The rearrangement links TRBV7-9 to TRBJ2-5, with 8 bases lining up with TRBD2. V lost 4 bases to trimming and J lost 5 bases; unmatched junction nucleotides: 9. CDR1 and CDR2 (germline): SEHNR, FQNEAQ (reference sequence). The CDR3 totals 15 residues. In DNA form, the CDR3 reads TGTGCCAGCAGCTCGGGGGGGATAGTGGGGGAGACCCAGTACTTC. Protein: CASSSGGIVGETQYF. Full variable domain (missing parts from reference TRBV7-9 and TRBJ2-5): DTGVSQNPRHKITKRGQNVTFRCDPISEHNRLYWYRQTLGQGPEFLTYFQNEAQLEKSRLLSDRFSAERPKGSFSTLEIQRTEQGDSAMYLCASSSGGIVGETQYFGPGTRLLVL.

The rearrangement joins TRBV20-1 to TRBJ1-5, with 7 bases that match TRBD1. This CDR3 spans 11 amino acids. Germline CDR1 DFQATT, CDR2 SNEGSKA (reference sequence). The CDR3 spells CGGGIQGPQHF. The CDR3 bases are TGCGGAGGGGGCATTCAGGGGCCCCAGCATTTT.